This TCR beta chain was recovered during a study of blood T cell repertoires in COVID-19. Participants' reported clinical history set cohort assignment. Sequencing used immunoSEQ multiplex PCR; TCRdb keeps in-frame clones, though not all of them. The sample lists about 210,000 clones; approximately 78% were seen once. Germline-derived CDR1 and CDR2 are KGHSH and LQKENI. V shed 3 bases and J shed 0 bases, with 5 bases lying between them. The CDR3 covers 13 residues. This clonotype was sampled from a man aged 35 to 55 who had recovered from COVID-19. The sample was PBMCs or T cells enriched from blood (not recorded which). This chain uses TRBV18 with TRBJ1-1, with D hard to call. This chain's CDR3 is CASSPYLNTEAFF. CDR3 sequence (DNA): TGTGCCAGCTCACCGTATCTGAACACTGAAGCTTTCTTT.